This TCR beta chain is from a study of blood T cells in healthy people across ages. Study background: Every two T cells gave about one barcoded beta molecule via template switching. Study outcomes and limitations: Versus aged donors, long-lived donors had higher diversity and more naive CD4+ cells.

Germline CDR1 and CDR2: SGHRS and YFSETQ. V was pared by 1 base and J by 1 base, with 12 bases between. The CDR3 length is 17 residues. A second about 6 to 12 cycle PCR used barcoded and J-beta primers. No fewer than 3 million CDR3-containing paired-end reads came from each sample. TCRdb analysed the 5' RACE reads with MiXCR anew, one entry per CDR3 protein. The table has fewer than 2,000,000 distinct CDR3 sequences, approximately 32% seen once; the top ten hold 10% to 12%. Points on this clonotype: The target antigen is unknown. A clone one base away is much larger, so this may be a read error.

Isolating PBMCs gave at least 6 million of these cells per sample. The sequence came from a woman aged 30 to 39 in good health. Source material: blood. The chain couples TRBV5-1 to TRBJ2-6; maybe TRBD2 (6 bases). CDR3 in DNA: TGCGCCAGCAGCTTGACAGCTAGCGTGTCTGGGGCCAACGTCCTGACTTTC. It is translated as CASSLTASVSGANVLTF.